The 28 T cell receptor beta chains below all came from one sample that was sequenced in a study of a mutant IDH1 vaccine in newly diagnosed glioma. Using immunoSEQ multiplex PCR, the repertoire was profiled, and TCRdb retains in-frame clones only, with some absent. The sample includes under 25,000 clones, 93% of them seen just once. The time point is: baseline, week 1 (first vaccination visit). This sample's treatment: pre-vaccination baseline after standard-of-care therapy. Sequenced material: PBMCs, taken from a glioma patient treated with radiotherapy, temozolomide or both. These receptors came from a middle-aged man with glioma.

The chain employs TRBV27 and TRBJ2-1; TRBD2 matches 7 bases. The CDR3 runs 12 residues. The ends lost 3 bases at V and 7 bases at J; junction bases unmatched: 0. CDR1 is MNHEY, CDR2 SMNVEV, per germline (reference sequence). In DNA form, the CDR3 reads TGTGCCAGCAGTTTTAGCGGGAATGAGCAGTTCTTC. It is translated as CASSFSGNEQFF.

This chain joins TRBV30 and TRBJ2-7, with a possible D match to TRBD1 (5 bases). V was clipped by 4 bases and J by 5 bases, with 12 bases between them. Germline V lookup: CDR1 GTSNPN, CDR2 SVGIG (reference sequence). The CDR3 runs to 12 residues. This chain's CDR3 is CAWTGRLNEQYF. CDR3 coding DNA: TGTGCCTGGACAGGGCGTTTAAACGAGCAGTACTTC.

The CDR3 DNA reads as TGTGCCAGCAGTTACTCAGGCAGCCCTTACTATGGCTACACCTTC. Translation: CASSYSGSPYYGYTF. This chain joins TRBV6-5 and TRBJ1-2, with D uncertain. The CDR3 is 15 amino acids. Germline V gene sequence: CDR1 MNHEY, CDR2 SVGAGI. Trimming shortened V by 0 bases and J by 3 bases, and 11 bases separated the two germline ends.

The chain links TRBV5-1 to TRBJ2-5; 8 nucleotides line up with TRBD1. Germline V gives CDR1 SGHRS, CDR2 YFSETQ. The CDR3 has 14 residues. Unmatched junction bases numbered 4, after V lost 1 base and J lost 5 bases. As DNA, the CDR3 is TGCGCCAGCAGCTTGATGACAGGGGACGAGACCCAGTACTTC. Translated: CASSLMTGDETQYF.

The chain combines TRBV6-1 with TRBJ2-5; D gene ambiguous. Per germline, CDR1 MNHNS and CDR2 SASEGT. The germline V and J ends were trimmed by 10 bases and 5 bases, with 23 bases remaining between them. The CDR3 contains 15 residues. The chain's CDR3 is CATSPLWIDGETQYF. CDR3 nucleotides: TGTGCCACCAGCCCTCTTTGGATAGACGGGGAGACCCAGTACTTC.

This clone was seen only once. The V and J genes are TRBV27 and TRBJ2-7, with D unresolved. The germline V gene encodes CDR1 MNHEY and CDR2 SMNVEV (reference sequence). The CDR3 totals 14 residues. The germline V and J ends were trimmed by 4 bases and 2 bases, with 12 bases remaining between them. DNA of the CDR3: TGTGCCAGCAGTTCAGAGGCCTATCCCTACGAGCAGTACTTC. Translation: CASSSEAYPYEQYF.

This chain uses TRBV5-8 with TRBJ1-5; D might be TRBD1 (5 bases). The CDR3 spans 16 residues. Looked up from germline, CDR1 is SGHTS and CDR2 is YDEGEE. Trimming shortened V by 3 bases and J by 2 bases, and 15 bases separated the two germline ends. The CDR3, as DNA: TGTGCCAGCAGCTGGGGTGGAGGGGTTGGCAATCAGCCCCAGCATTTT. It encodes CASSWGGGVGNQPQHF.

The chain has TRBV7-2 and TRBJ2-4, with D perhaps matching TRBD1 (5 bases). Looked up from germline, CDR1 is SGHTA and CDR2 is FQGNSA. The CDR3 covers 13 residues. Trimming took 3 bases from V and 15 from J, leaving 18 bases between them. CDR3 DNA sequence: TGTGCCAGCAGCTTGATAACGGACACGGTTAGGTACTTC. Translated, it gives CASSLITDTVRYF. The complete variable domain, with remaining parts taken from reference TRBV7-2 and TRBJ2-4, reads GAGVSQSPSNKVTEKGKDVELRCDPISGHTALYWYRQSLGQGLEFLIYFQGNSAPDKSGLPSDRFSAERTGGSVSTLTIQRTQQEDSAVYLCASSLITDTVRYFGAGTRLSVL.

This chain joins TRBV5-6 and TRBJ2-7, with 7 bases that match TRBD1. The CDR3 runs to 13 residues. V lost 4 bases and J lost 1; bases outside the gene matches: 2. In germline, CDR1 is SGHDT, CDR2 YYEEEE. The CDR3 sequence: CASSRDRSYEQYF. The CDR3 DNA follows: TGTGCCAGCAGCCGGGACAGATCCTACGAGCAGTACTTC.

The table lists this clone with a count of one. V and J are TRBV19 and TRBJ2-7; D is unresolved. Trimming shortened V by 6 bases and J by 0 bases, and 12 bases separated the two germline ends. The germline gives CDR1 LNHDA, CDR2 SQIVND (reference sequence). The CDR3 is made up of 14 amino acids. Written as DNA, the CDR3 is TGTGCCAGTAGGGAACGGCGGTCCTCCTACGAGCAGTACTTC. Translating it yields CASRERRSSYEQYF.

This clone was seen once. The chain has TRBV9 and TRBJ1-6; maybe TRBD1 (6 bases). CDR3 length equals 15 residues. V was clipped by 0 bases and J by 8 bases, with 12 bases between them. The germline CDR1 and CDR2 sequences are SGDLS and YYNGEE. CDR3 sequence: CASSVEGVGDSPLHF. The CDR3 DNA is TGTGCCAGCAGCGTAGAGGGGGTAGGGGATTCACCCCTCCACTTT. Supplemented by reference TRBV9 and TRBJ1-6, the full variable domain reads DSGVTQTPKHLITATGQRVTLRCSPRSGDLSVYWYQQSLDQGLQFLIQYYNGEERAKGNILERFSAQQFPDLHSELNLSSLELGDSALYFCASSVEGVGDSPLHFGNGTRLTVT.

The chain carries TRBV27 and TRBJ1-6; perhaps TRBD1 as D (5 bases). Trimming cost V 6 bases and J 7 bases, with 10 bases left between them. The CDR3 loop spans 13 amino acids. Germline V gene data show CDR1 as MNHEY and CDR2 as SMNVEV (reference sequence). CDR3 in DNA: TGTGCCAGCAGAAGGGACCTCAATTCACCCCTCCACTTT. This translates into CASRRDLNSPLHF.

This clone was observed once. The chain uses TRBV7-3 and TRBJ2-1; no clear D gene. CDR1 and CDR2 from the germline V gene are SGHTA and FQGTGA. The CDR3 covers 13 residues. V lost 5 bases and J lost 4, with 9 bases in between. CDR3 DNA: TGTGCCAGCAGCCTCTCCCGTTACAATGAGCAGTTCTTC. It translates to CASSLSRYNEQFF.

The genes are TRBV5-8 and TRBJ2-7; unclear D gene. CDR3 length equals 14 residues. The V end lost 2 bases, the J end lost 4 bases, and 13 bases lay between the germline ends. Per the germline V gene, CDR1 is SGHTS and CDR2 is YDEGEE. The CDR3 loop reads CASSFDLTSYEQYF. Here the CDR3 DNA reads TGTGCCAGCAGCTTCGACCTGACGTCGTACGAGCAGTACTTC.

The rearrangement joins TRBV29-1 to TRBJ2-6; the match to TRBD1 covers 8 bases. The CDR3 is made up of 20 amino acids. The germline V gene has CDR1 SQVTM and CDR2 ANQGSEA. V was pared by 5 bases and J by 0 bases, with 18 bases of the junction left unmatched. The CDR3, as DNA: TGCAGCGTTTACTTCTCTGACGTCGGGACAGGACGCTCTGGGGCCAACGTCCTGACTTTC. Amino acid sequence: CSVYFSDVGTGRSGANVLTF.

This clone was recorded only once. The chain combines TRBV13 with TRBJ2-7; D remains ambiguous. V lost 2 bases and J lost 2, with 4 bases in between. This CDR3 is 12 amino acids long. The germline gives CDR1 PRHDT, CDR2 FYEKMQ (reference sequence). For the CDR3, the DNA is TGTGCCAGCAGCTTATGGACCTACGAGCAGTACTTC. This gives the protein CASSLWTYEQYF.

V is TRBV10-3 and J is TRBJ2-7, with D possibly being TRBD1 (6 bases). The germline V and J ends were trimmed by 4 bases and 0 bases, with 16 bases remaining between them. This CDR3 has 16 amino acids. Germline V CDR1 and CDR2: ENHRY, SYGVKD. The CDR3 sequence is CAISGFTGPTSYEQYF. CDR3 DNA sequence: TGTGCCATCAGTGGATTTACAGGGCCTACCTCCTACGAGCAGTACTTC.

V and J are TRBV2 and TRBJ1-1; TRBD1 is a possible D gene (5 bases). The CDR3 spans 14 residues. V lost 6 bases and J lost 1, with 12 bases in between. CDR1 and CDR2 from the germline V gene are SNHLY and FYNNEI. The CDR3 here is CASRGLLGNTEAFF. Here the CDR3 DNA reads TGTGCCAGCAGGGGACTACTAGGGAACACTGAAGCTTTCTTT.

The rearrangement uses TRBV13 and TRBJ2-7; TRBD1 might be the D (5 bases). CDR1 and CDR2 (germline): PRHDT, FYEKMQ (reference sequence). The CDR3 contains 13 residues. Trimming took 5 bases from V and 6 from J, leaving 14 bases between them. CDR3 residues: CASSTRQSPEQYF. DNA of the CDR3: TGTGCCAGCAGCACCCGACAGTCTCCCGAGCAGTACTTC.

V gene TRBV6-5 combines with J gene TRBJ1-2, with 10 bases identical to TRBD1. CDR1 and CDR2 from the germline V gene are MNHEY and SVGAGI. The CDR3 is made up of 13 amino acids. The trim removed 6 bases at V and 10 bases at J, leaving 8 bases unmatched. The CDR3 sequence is CASSWGQGFDYTF. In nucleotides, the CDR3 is TGTGCCAGCAGCTGGGGACAGGGGTTTGACTACACCTTC.

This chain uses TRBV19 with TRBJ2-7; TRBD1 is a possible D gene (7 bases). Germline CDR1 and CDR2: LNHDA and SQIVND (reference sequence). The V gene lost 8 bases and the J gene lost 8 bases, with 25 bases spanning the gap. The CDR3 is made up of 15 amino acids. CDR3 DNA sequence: TGTGCCAGTGAGACTGGAGGGGGCCAGGGAGGCAAGCAGTACTTC. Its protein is CASETGGGQGGKQYF.

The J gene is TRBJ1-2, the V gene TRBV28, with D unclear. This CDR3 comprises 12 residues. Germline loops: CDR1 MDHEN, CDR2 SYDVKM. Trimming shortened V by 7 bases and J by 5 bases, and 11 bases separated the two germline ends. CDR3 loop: CASTNAGYGYTF. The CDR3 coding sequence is TGTGCCAGCACCAATGCGGGGTATGGCTACACCTTC.

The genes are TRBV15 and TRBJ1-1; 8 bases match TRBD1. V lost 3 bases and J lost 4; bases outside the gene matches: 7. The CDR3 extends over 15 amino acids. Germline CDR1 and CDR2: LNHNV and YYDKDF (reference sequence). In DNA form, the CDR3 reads TGTGCCACCAGCAGCGAGACAGGGGATGGCACTGAAGCTTTCTTT. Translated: CATSSETGDGTEAFF.

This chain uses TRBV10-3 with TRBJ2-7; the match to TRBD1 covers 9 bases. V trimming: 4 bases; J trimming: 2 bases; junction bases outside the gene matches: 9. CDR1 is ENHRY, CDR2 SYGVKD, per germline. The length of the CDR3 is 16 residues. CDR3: CAISGLGQGNPYEQYF. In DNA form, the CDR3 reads TGTGCCATCAGTGGGTTGGGACAGGGTAATCCCTACGAGCAGTACTTC.

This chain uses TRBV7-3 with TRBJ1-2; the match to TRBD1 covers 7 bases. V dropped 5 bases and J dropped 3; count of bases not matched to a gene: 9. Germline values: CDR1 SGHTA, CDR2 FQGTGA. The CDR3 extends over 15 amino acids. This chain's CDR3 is CASSPATGTDYGYTF. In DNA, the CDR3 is TGTGCCAGCAGCCCCGCGACAGGGACCGACTATGGCTACACCTTC.

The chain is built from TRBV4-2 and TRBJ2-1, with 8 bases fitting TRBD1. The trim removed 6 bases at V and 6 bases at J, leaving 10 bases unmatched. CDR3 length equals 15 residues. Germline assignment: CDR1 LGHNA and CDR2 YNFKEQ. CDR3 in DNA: TGTGCCAGCAGATTAAACAGGGGGTCGGTCAATGAGCAGTTCTTC. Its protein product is CASRLNRGSVNEQFF.

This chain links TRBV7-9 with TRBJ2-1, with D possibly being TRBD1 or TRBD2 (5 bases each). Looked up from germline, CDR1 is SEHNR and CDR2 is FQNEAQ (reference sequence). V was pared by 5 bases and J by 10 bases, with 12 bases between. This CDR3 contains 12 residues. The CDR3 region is CASSHPWGEQFF. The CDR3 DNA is TGTGCCAGCAGCCATCCTTGGGGGGAGCAGTTCTTC.

Here the CDR3 DNA reads TGCGCCAGCAGTACAGGGACAGAAGGCTACACCTTC. This encodes CASSTGTEGYTF. J is TRBJ1-2 and V is TRBV23-1; TRBD1 matches at 7 bases. TRBV23-1 carries the ORF label, with uncertain function. The V gene end was trimmed by 5 bases and the J gene end by 8 bases; junction bases not matched to a gene: 5. CDR3 size: 12 residues.